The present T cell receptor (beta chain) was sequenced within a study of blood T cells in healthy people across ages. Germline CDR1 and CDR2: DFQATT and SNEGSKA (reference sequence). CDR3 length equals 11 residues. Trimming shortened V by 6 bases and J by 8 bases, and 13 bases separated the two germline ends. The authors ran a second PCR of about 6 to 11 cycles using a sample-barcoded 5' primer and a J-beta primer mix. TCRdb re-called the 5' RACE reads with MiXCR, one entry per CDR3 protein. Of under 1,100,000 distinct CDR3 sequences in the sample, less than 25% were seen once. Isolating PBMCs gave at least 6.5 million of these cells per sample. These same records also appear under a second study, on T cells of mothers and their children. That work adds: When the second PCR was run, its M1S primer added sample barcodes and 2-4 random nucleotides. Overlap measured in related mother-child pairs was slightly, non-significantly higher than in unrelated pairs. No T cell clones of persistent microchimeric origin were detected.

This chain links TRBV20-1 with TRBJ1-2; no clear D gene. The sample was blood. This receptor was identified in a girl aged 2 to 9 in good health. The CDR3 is CSASTSPGYTF. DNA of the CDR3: TGCAGTGCATCTACGAGTCCGGGCTACACCTTC.